This T cell receptor (beta chain) was recorded in a study of blood T cell repertoires in COVID-19. The repertoire was sequenced with immunoSEQ multiplex PCR; TCRdb's copy has only in-frame clones and lacks some. The table lists around 150,000 clones, 70% to 80% of them singletons. This CDR3 comprises 15 residues. V shed 3 bases and J shed 3 bases, with 13 bases lying between them. Germline lookup yields CDR1 LGHNA and CDR2 YSLEER. The sequenced material came from peripheral blood. J is TRBJ2-3 and V is TRBV4-3; D perhaps matches TRBD1 (6 bases). The sequence was collected from a woman of 80 years or more with active or convalescent COVID-19. The CDR3 sequence is CASSHSGGRTDTQYF. The CDR3 coding sequence is TGCGCCAGCAGCCATTCTGGGGGCCGGACAGATACGCAGTATTTT.